These 22 T cell receptor beta chains share one sample of origin, sequenced in a study of CD8+ T cells in alopecia areata. The sample's treatment: oral pan-JAK inhibitor, 5-10 mg twice daily. Sequencing templates came from extracted RNA that was reverse transcribed into cDNA. Some clones are missing from TCRdb's copy, which holds only in-frame ones; the method was immunoSEQ multiplex PCR. Of approximately 210,000 clones in the sample, 66% were seen once. Sequencing was performed on CD4+ T cells sorted from blood, taken at roughly week 45, from a patient treated with tofacitinib. The receptors stem from a human donor with alopecia areata.

The J gene is TRBJ2-3, the V gene TRBV20-1; no reliable D call. Germline CDR1 DFQATT, CDR2 SNEGSKA (reference sequence). CDR3 size: 11 residues. With 6 bases removed from V and 3 bases from J, the gap between germline ends came to 7 bases. CDR3 region: CSAQGTDTQYF. CDR3 coding DNA: TGCAGTGCACAAGGAACAGATACGCAGTATTTT.

The chain has TRBV2 and TRBJ2-1; 9 bases align to TRBD2. Germline values: CDR1 SNHLY, CDR2 FYNNEI. V shed 7 bases, J shed 5 bases, and the junction held 9 bases outside the gene matches. The CDR3 length is 15 residues. DNA of the CDR3: TGTGCCAGCAATGAGCGGCGGGGGGGCAACAATGAGCAGTTCTTC. Encoded protein: CASNERRGGNNEQFF.

This clone has more than one count but fewer than ten. This sequence joins TRBV7-2 and TRBJ1-1; perhaps TRBD1 as D (6 bases). The CDR3 extends over 13 amino acids. The germline V and J ends were trimmed by 4 bases and 4 bases, with 10 bases remaining between them. Germline loops: CDR1 SGHTA, CDR2 FQGNSA. This chain's CDR3 is CASSSRGATEAFF. CDR3 in DNA: TGTGCCAGCAGCTCCAGGGGCGCCACTGAAGCTTTCTTT.

CDR3 coding DNA: TGCAGTGCTAGGGGGTGGGAGACCCAGTACTTC. This gives the protein CSARGWETQYF. This chain uses TRBV20-1 with TRBJ2-5, with D hard to call. CDR1 is DFQATT and CDR2 is SNEGSKA in the germline V gene (reference sequence). The CDR3 is 11 residues long. The ends were cut back, 3 bases at V and 5 bases at J, with 7 bases in the middle.

The chain combines TRBV30 with TRBJ1-1; D gene uncertain. The germline V gene has CDR1 GTSNPN and CDR2 SVGIG (reference sequence). V lost 2 bases, J lost 5 bases, and 6 bases lay in between. The CDR3 has 11 residues. CDR3 in DNA: TGTGCCTGGAGTCCGAGGACTGAAGCTTTCTTT. It yields the protein CAWSPRTEAFF.

V is TRBV7-3 and J is TRBJ2-5, with D maybe TRBD2 (5 bases). Between the trimmed V and J ends, which lost 5 bases and 5 bases, there was a span of 12 bases. The CDR3 is 13 residues long. The germline gives CDR1 SGHTA, CDR2 FQGTGA. The CDR3 region has the DNA TGTGCCAGCAGCCCAGCGGCCGGGGAGACCCAGTACTTC. This translates into CASSPAAGETQYF. The whole variable domain, remainder taken from reference TRBV7-3 and TRBJ2-5, is GAGVSQTPSNKVTEKGKYVELRCDPISGHTALYWYRQSLGQGPEFLIYFQGTGAADDSGLPNDRFFAVRPEGSVSTLKIQRTERGDSAVYLCASSPAAGETQYFGPGTRLLVL.

The J gene is TRBJ2-7, the V gene TRBV4-3, with D possibly TRBD2 on 7 matching bases. Germline CDR1 LGHNA, CDR2 YSLEER. This CDR3 region has 15 residues. The V end lost 4 bases, the J end lost 3 bases, and 16 bases lay between the germline ends. The CDR3 loop reads CASSPQYGGLYEQYF. The CDR3 DNA reads as TGCGCCAGCAGCCCCCAGTACGGGGGGCTCTACGAGCAGTACTTC.

The chain carries TRBV30 and TRBJ1-2; D uncertain. V lost 7 bases and J 6 bases, leaving 15 bases between the germline ends. Germline-derived CDR1 and CDR2 are GTSNPN and SVGIG (reference sequence). The CDR3 has 12 residues. This CDR3 is CASYRPSDGYTF. CDR3 nucleotides: TGTGCCTCTTATCGACCCTCCGATGGCTACACCTTC.

The J gene is TRBJ2-1, the V gene TRBV5-1; the D gene is possibly TRBD2 (5 bases). Trimming removed 0 bases from V and 7 bases from J, with 8 bases in between. This CDR3 region has 13 residues. From germline, CDR1 is SGHRS and CDR2 YFSETQ. CDR3 sequence (DNA): TGCGCCAGCAGCTTGGCACTAGATAATGAGCAGTTCTTC. Translated, it gives CASSLALDNEQFF.

The chain carries TRBV29-1 and TRBJ2-1, with 13 bases fitting TRBD2. After removal of 7 bases from V and 9 bases from J, the junction contained 12 bases not matched to a gene. The CDR3 contains 15 residues. CDR1 and CDR2 (germline): SQVTM, ANQGSEA. This chain's CDR3 is CSASLGLAGMVEQFF. The CDR3 nucleotides are TGCAGCGCTTCTTTGGGACTAGCGGGGATGGTTGAGCAGTTCTTC.

This clone was found a few times. J is TRBJ2-5 and V is TRBV29-1; D gene unclear. In germline, CDR1 is SQVTM, CDR2 ANQGSEA. CDR3 length: 13 amino acids. V was cut by 7 bases and J by 4 bases, with 16 bases left in between. For the CDR3, the DNA is TGCAGCGCTCGTCCCGGTGTTGGAGAGACCCAGTACTTC. Its protein product is CSARPGVGETQYF.

Note on this clone: The same CDR3 arises from other DNA sequences in this sample as well. J is TRBJ2-3 and V is TRBV5-1, with 8 bases fitting TRBD2. The CDR3 has 14 amino acids. V shed 4 bases and J 2 bases; nucleotides not matched to a gene: 3. CDR1 and CDR2 from the germline V gene are SGHRS and YFSETQ. CDR3 protein: CASSSGLATDTQYF. DNA of the CDR3: TGCGCCAGCAGCAGCGGACTAGCCACAGATACGCAGTATTTT.

The chain links TRBV29-1 to TRBJ2-7; 8 bases map to TRBD1. CDR1 is SQVTM, CDR2 ANQGSEA, per germline. Trimming took 6 bases from V and 3 from J; bases not matched to a gene: 4. This CDR3 is built from 12 residues. CDR3 bases: TGCAGCGTCGCGGGACAGGACTACGAGCAGTACTTC. Translation gives CSVAGQDYEQYF.

The J gene is TRBJ2-5, the V gene TRBV7-3; D gene unclear. CDR1 is SGHTA, CDR2 FQGTGA, per germline. V dropped 1 base and J dropped 5 bases, with 8 bases sitting between them. The CDR3 is 13 residues long. CDR3 sequence reads: CASSLKFGETQYF. DNA for the CDR3: TGTGCCAGCAGCTTAAAATTTGGGGAGACCCAGTACTTC.

The rearrangement links TRBV2 to TRBJ1-2; D is possibly TRBD1 (5 bases). CDR3 size: 16 residues. Trimming took off 6 bases at V and 0 bases at J, with 17 bases between the two ends. Germline CDR1 SNHLY, CDR2 FYNNEI. The CDR3 spells CASSGQGPIPNYGYTF. DNA for the CDR3: TGTGCCAGCAGCGGACAAGGCCCCATCCCTAACTATGGCTACACCTTC.

The chain's CDR3 is CASRTERGVVYEQYF. DNA for the CDR3: TGTGCCAGCAGGACTGAACGGGGGGTCGTGTACGAGCAGTACTTC. The chain uses TRBV27 and TRBJ2-7, with 7 bases that match TRBD2. Losses at the gene ends were 6 bases for V and 4 bases for J; bases not matched to a gene: 12. Per germline, CDR1 MNHEY and CDR2 SMNVEV (reference sequence). The CDR3 runs to 15 residues.

The gene calls are TRBV7-2 and TRBJ2-2, with D possibly called TRBD1 or TRBD2 (7 bases each). Trimming cost V 5 bases and J 4 bases, with 14 bases left between them. The CDR3 totals 15 residues. Germline CDR1 is SGHTA and CDR2 is FQGNSA. CDR3 sequence (DNA): TGTGCCAGCAGCACCAGGGGGGGCGGCACCGGGGAGCTGTTTTTT. Residues: CASSTRGGGTGELFF.

The chain employs TRBV15 and TRBJ1-2, with D uncertain. The CDR3 sequence is 12 residues long. Germline V gene sequence: CDR1 LNHNV, CDR2 YYDKDF (reference sequence). Trimming shortened V by 4 bases and J by 4 bases, and 7 bases separated the two germline ends. CDR3 sequence: CATSKDGYGYTF. Here the CDR3 DNA reads TGTGCCACCAGCAAAGACGGCTATGGCTACACCTTC.

The J gene is TRBJ2-3, the V gene TRBV10-3, with 9 bases fitting TRBD2. This CDR3 contains 17 residues. In germline, CDR1 is ENHRY, CDR2 SYGVKD. With 2 bases clipped from V and 7 bases from J, the junction kept 13 bases outside the gene matches. The chain's CDR3 is CAISEHPGGGAGNTQYF. For the CDR3, the DNA is TGTGCCATCAGTGAGCACCCGGGCGGGGGGGCCGGGAATACGCAGTATTTT.

This clone was observed a handful of times. The chain links TRBV29-1 to TRBJ1-5; D call uncertain. The CDR3 runs to 13 residues. Per the germline V gene, CDR1 is SQVTM and CDR2 is ANQGSEA. The V and J ends lost 4 bases and 0 bases respectively, with 7 bases between them. The CDR3 here is CSVARGSNQPQHF. CDR3 bases: TGCAGCGTTGCGCGGGGTAGCAATCAGCCCCAGCATTTT.

Concerning this clone: The junction shows a germline mismatch at one end, possibly a read error. The chain uses TRBV30 and TRBJ1-2; TRBD1 agrees at 7 bases. This CDR3 is built from 11 residues. Germline V gene sequence: CDR1 GTSNPN, CDR2 SVGIG (reference sequence). The CDR3 sequence: CAWTRGDSANF. CDR3 DNA: TGTGCCTGGACTCGGGGGGACAGCGCAAACTTC.

V and J are TRBV5-1 and TRBJ2-1; D not certain. V was trimmed by 5 bases and J by 0 bases, leaving 9 bases between them. The germline V gene encodes CDR1 SGHRS and CDR2 YFSETQ. There are 14 residues in the CDR3. CDR3 nucleotides: TGCGCCAGCAGAGTTTTCAGCTCCTACAATGAGCAGTTCTTC. Protein product: CASRVFSSYNEQFF.